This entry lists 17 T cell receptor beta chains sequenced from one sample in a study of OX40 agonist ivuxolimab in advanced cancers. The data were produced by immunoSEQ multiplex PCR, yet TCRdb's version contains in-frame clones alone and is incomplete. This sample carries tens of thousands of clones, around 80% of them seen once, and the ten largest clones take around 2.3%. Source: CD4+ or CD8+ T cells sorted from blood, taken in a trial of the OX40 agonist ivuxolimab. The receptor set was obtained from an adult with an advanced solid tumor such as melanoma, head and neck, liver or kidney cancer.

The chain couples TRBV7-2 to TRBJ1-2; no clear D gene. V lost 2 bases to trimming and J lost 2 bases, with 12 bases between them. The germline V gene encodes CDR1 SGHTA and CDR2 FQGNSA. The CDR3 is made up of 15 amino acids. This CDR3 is CASSLSNNPNYGYTF. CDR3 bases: TGTGCCAGCAGCTTATCAAACAACCCAAACTATGGCTACACCTTC.

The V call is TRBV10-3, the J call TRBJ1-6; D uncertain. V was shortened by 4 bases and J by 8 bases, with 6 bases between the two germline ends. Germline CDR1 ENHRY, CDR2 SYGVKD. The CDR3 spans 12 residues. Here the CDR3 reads CAISAVDSPLHF. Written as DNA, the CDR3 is TGTGCCATCAGTGCTGTGGATTCACCCCTCCACTTT.

CDR3 region: CASSSSGRETDTQYF. CDR3 bases: TGTGCCAGCAGCTCTAGCGGGAGGGAAACAGATACGCAGTATTTT. The chain has TRBV5-5 and TRBJ2-3, with 12 bases fitting TRBD2. Germline assignment: CDR1 SGHKS and CDR2 YYEKEE (reference sequence). With V trimmed by 3 bases and J by 3 bases, 2 bases remained unmatched. CDR3 size: 15 residues.

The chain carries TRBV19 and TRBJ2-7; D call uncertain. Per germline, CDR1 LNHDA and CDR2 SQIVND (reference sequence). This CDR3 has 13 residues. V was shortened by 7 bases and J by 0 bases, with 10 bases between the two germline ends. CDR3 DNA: TGTGCCAGTACAGGCCTCAACTCCTACGAGCAGTACTTC. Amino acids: CASTGLNSYEQYF.

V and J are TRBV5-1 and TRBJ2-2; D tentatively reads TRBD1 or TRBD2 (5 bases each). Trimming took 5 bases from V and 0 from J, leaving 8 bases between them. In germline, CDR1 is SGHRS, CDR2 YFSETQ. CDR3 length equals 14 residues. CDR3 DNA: TGCGCCAGCAGGGGGACGGCGAACACCGGGGAGCTGTTTTTT. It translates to CASRGTANTGELFF.

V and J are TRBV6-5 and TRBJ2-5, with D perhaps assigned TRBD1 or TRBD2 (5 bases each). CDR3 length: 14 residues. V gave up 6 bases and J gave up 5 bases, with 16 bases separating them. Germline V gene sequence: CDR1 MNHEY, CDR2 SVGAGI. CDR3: CASRRDQARETQYF. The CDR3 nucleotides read TGTGCCAGCAGAAGGGACCAGGCACGGGAGACCCAGTACTTC.

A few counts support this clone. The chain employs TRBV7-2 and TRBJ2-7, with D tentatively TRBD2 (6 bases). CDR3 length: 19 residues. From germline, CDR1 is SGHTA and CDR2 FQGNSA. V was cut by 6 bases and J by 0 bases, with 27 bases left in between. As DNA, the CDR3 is TGTGCCAGCAGTCTAAGAGGAGCGGGCCCGGGTTTAAGCTCCTACGAGCAGTACTTC. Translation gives CASSLRGAGPGLSSYEQYF.

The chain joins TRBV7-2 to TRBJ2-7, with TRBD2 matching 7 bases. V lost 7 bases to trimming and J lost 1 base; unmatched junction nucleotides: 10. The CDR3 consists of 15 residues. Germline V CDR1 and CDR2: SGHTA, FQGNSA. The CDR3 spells CASTGLAGDSYEQYF. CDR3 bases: TGTGCCAGCACCGGACTCGCGGGAGATTCCTACGAGCAGTACTTC.

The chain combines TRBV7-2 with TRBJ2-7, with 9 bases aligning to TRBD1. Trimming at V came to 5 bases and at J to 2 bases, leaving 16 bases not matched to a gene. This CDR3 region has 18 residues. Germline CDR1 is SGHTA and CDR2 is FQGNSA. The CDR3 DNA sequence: TGTGCCAGCAGCCTTCGTCACTTCGGGACAGGGTTCGCCTACGAGCAGTACTTC. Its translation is CASSLRHFGTGFAYEQYF.

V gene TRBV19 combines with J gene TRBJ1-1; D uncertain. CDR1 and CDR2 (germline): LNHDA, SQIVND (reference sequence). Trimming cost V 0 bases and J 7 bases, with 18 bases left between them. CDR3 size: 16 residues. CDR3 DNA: TGTGCCAGTAGTATAGAAAGGACGGCCCGTGAGAATGAAGCTTTCTTT. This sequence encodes CASSIERTARENEAFF.

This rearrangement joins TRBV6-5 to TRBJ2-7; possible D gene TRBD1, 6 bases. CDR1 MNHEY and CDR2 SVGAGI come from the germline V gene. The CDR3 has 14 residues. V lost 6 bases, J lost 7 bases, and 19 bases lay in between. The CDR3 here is CASRFRGGDEEQYF. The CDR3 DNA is TGTGCCAGCAGATTCAGGGGTGGGGACGAGGAGCAGTACTTC.

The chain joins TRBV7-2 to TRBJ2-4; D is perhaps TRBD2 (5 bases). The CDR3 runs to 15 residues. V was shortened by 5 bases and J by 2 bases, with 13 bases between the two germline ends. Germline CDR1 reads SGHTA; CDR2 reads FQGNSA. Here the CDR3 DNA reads TGTGCCAGCAGCGCAGGTGGGAGTCCCAAAAACATTCAGTACTTC. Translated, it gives CASSAGGSPKNIQYF.

The CDR3 bases are TGCGCCAGCAGCTTGCAAACAGTGGATGGCTACACCTTC. It specifies CASSLQTVDGYTF. The chain uses TRBV5-1 and TRBJ1-2; no definite D call. Germline loops: CDR1 SGHRS, CDR2 YFSETQ. The CDR3 length is 13 residues. Trimming cost V 1 base and J 6 bases, with 10 bases left between them.

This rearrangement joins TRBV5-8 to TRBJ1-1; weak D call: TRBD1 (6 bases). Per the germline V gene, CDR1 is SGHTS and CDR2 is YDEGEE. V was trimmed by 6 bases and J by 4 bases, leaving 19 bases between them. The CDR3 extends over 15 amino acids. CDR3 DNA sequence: TGTGCCAGCATGAGGTGGACAGCCCGTGCCACTGAAGCTTTCTTT. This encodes CASMRWTARATEAFF.

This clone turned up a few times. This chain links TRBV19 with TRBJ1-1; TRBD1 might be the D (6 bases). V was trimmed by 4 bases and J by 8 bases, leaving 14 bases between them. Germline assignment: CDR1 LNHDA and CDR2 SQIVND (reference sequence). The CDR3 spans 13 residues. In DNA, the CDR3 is TGTGCCAGTAGTAGGGGGGGCCACCTGGAAGCTTTCTTT. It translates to CASSRGGHLEAFF.

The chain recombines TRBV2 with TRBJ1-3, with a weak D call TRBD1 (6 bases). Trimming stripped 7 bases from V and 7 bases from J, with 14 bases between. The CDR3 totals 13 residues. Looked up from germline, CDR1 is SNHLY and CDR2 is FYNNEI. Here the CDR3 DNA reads TGTGCCAGCACCGCGGGGCAGGGGAACACCATATATTTT. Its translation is CASTAGQGNTIYF.

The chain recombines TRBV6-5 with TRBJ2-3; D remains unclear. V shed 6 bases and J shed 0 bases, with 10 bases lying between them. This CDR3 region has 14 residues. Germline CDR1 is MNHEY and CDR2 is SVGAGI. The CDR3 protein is CASSPTVSTDTQYF. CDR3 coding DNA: TGTGCCAGCAGCCCGACGGTTAGCACAGATACGCAGTATTTT.